This entry describes one TCR beta chain. The source of the sample is a study of long-term antiretroviral therapy in people with HIV. Each donor provided at least one pre-ART PBMC sample and at least two post-ART PBMC samples. At the survey level, the v3.0 immunoSEQ assay was run. Only in-frame clones appear in the TCRdb table, and some are missing; sequencing was by immunoSEQ multiplex PCR. The profile shows more than 20,000 clones, under 85% of them singletons. The specimen comprised unsorted PBMCs, sampled 0.4 years after starting antiretroviral therapy. This clonotype originated in a man aged 50-60 years with HIV.

The CDR3 here is CASSLSGGAAQPQHF. The CDR3 bases are TGTGCCAGCAGTTTGAGTGGCGGGGCGGCGCAGCCCCAGCATTTT. The rearrangement links TRBV28 to TRBJ1-5, with D possibly TRBD1 on 5 matching bases. CDR3 length: 15 amino acids. Germline CDR1 is MDHEN and CDR2 is SYDVKM. The germline V and J ends were trimmed by 3 bases and 7 bases, with 16 bases remaining between them.